Listed here are 4 T cell receptor beta chains from one sample, sequenced in a study of T-cell reconstitution after alpha-beta-depleted transplantation in children. Construction of the TCRbeta library involved unique molecular identifiers. Each CDR3 protein is one row after TCRdb ran MiXCR on the PCR reads. Altogether hundreds of thousands of distinct CDR3 sequences are present, 15% to 20% being singletons, with the ten largest covering under 30%. The sample here was PBMCs, mostly from graft donor cells, taken 360 days after TCRalphabeta/CD19-depleted stem cell transplant. The receptors originated from a boy under two years old who had a stem cell transplant for Wiskott-Aldrich syndrome, so the T cells may come from the graft donor.

V usage is TRBV6-1 and J usage is TRBJ2-5; 8 positions agree with TRBD2. CDR3 length equals 15 residues. The ends lost 7 bases at V and 4 bases at J; junction bases unmatched: 11. The germline V gene has CDR1 MNHNS and CDR2 SASEGT. The CDR3 loop reads CASTPAGGAVETQYF. CDR3 sequence (DNA): TGTGCCAGCACCCCGGCCGGGGGGGCCGTAGAGACCCAGTACTTC.

This chain links TRBV5-1 with TRBJ2-3, with TRBD1 as a possible D gene (6 bases). The CDR3 covers 13 residues. Per the germline V gene, CDR1 is SGHRS and CDR2 is YFSETQ. V was pared by 7 bases and J by 5 bases, with 14 bases between. The CDR3, as DNA: TGCGCCAGCGGGGGACACCCGGAAGATACGCAGTATTTT. Translation: CASGGHPEDTQYF. The full variable domain, with the rest looked up from reference TRBV5-1 and TRBJ2-3, is KAGVTQTPRYLIKTRGQQVTLSCSPISGHRSVSWYQQTPGQGLQFLFEYFSETQRNKGNFPGRFSGRQFSNSRSEMNVSTLELGDSALYLCASGGHPEDTQYFGPGTRLTVL.

A few counts support this clonotype. The chain employs TRBV28 and TRBJ2-2; a possible D gene is TRBD1 (6 bases). V lost 3 bases and J lost 6, with 14 bases in between. Germline CDR1 MDHEN, CDR2 SYDVKM. This CDR3 is 15 amino acids long. The CDR3 protein is CASSFLGAVAGELFF. The CDR3 DNA follows: TGTGCCAGCAGTTTCTTGGGGGCGGTAGCCGGGGAGCTGTTTTTT. Together with reference TRBV28 and TRBJ2-2, the CDR3 gives the full variable domain: DVKVTQSSRYLVKRTGEKVFLECVQDMDHENMFWYRQDPGLGLRLIYFSYDVKMKEKGDIPEGYSVSREKKERFSLILESASTNQTSMYLCASSFLGAVAGELFFGEGSRLTVL.

The V and J genes are TRBV12-3 or TRBV12-4 and TRBJ2-7; TRBD1 or TRBD2 may be the D gene (6 bases each). CDR3 length: 15 amino acids. Trimming took 1 base from V and 5 from J, leaving 15 bases between them. DNA of the CDR3: TGTGCCAGCAGTTTAGTTGGGGGGCCAGATGACGAGCAGTACTTC. It encodes CASSLVGGPDDEQYF.